The clone carrying this T cell receptor (beta chain) is called medium-sized based on its frequency. Its antigen is not identified. This record comes from a study of synovial regulatory T cells in juvenile arthritis. Study observations and caveats: CDR3 overlap with synovial Tregs was higher for iaTregs than other blood Tregs. Compared with other blood Treg cells, inflammation-associated Treg cells had reduced TCR diversity.

Germline V gives CDR1 SGHRS, CDR2 YFSETQ. The CDR3 is made up of 16 amino acids. DNA was not recorded. Repertoires were generated with immunoSEQ multiplex PCR, while TCRdb's copy carries only in-frame clones and drops some. Recorded here are 800 to 950 clones; the top ten clones represent around 4.5%. The rearrangement links TRBV5-1 to TRBJ2-7; absent DNA, TCRdb's TRBD1 call cannot be checked. The receptor comes from a donor between 2 and 29 years old with juvenile idiopathic arthritis. The source material was Treg cells from blood. Subset: HLA-DR+ inflammation-associated blood Treg cells. The CDR3 here is CASSSRTGGFSYEQYF. The complete variable domain, with remaining parts taken from reference TRBV5-1 and TRBJ2-7, reads KAGVTQTPRYLIKTRGQQVTLSCSPISGHRSVSWYQQTPGQGLQFLFEYFSETQRNKGNFPGRFSGRQFSNSRSEMNVSTLELGDSALYLCASSSRTGGFSYEQYFGPGTRLTVT.